The 21 T cell receptor beta chains listed next were all sequenced from one sample in a study of T cell responses to AZD1222 COVID-19 vaccine (dated by TCRdb to the early 2020s). The time point label here, explained by the study, means: baseline before first vaccination. The method was the immunoSEQ multiplex PCR assay. Here the immuneACCESS table is served through TCRdb, limited to in-frame sequences with V and J called. Missing clones are a known gap in these copies; in checked studies unresolved V genes cover under half, and the rest lacks a known reason. This sample gives 110,000 to 150,000 clones in total; approximately 85% of them show up just once. The ten biggest clones cover roughly 7.3% of the sample. Sequenced material: peripheral blood, taken on day 0 of AZD1222 vaccination. Source of these receptors: an adult in good health.

This clone appeared a few times. V usage is TRBV3-1 (or the pseudogene TRBV3-2) and J usage is TRBJ2-7, with D possibly being TRBD1 (6 bases). This CDR3 spans 13 amino acids. Looked up from germline, CDR1 is LGHDT and CDR2 is YNNKEL (reference sequence). The V and J ends lost 4 bases and 2 bases respectively, with 9 bases between them. The DNA of the CDR3 is TGTGCCAGCAGCCTGACAGGACCCTACGAGCAGTACTTC. Translated, it gives CASSLTGPYEQYF.

The genes are TRBV6-5 and TRBJ2-5, with D unresolved. This CDR3 has 13 amino acids. The V end lost 4 bases, the J end lost 4 bases, and 10 bases lay between the germline ends. Germline loops: CDR1 MNHEY, CDR2 SVGAGI. The CDR3 here is CASSSPGVETQYF. The CDR3 DNA reads as TGTGCCAGCAGTTCCCCGGGCGTAGAGACCCAGTACTTC.

This chain joins TRBV3-1 (or the pseudogene TRBV3-2) and TRBJ1-1, with TRBD1 as a possible D gene (5 bases). CDR1 and CDR2 from the germline V gene are LGHDT and YNNKEL (reference sequence). The CDR3 sequence is 14 residues long. V lost 5 bases and J 0 bases, leaving 10 bases between the germline ends. Here the CDR3 DNA reads TGTGCCAGCAGCACCGGGGCCATGAACACTGAAGCTTTCTTT. This codes for CASSTGAMNTEAFF.

This clone was counted between two and nine times. This chain links TRBV7-2 with TRBJ2-3; D remains unclear. The CDR3 spans 15 residues. Germline CDR1 reads SGHTA; CDR2 reads FQGNSA. Trimming left V 1 base short and J 6 bases short, with 14 bases between. The CDR3, as DNA: TGTGCCAGCAGCTTAGTAGCTTGGACCCCCGATACGCAGTATTTT. Amino acid sequence: CASSLVAWTPDTQYF.

V gene TRBV11-2 combines with J gene TRBJ1-1; 10 bases align to TRBD1. Per the germline V gene, CDR1 is SGHAT and CDR2 is FQNNGV. V lost 5 bases, J lost 9 bases, and 6 bases stayed unmatched. The CDR3 consists of 13 residues. This CDR3 reads CASSPGTGVQAFF. The CDR3 nucleotides read TGTGCCAGCAGCCCCGGGACAGGGGTTCAAGCTTTCTTT.

The chain links TRBV7-9 to TRBJ2-1, with 8 bases identical to TRBD2. Germline lookup yields CDR1 SEHNR and CDR2 FQNEAQ (reference sequence). V shed 8 bases, J shed 5 bases, and the junction held 8 bases outside the gene matches. CDR3 length: 14 residues. The CDR3 region has the DNA TGTGCCAGCGCCCCACCAGCGGGGGACAATGAGCAGTTCTTC. Its protein is CASAPPAGDNEQFF.

The rearrangement links TRBV19 to TRBJ2-7; a possible D gene is TRBD2 (6 bases). The CDR3 has 14 amino acids. V was pared by 1 base and J by 3 bases, with 10 bases between. Germline CDR1 reads LNHDA; CDR2 reads SQIVND (reference sequence). The CDR3 DNA sequence: TGTGCCAGTAGTATAGGCCCGGGACTCTACGAGCAGTACTTC. It translates to CASSIGPGLYEQYF. Based on the CDR3 plus reference TRBV19 and TRBJ2-7, the full variable domain is DGGITQSPKYLFRKEGQNVTLSCEQNLNHDAMYWYRQDPGQGLRLIYYSQIVNDFQKGDIAEGYSVSREKKESFPLTVTSAQKNPTAFYLCASSIGPGLYEQYFGPGTRLTVT.

The rearrangement uses TRBV18 and TRBJ2-6; D remains unclear. CDR1 and CDR2 (germline): KGHSH, LQKENI. The CDR3 loop spans 15 amino acids. Trimming shortened V by 6 bases and J by 1 base, and 10 bases separated the two germline ends. CDR3 sequence (DNA): TGTGCCAGCTCCCTCTCTGAATCTGGGGCCAACGTCCTGACTTTC. Its translation is CASSLSESGANVLTF.

The rearrangement joins TRBV5-1 to TRBJ2-1; weak D call: TRBD1 (5 bases). Germline V gene sequence: CDR1 SGHRS, CDR2 YFSETQ. Trimming stripped 0 bases from V and 16 bases from J, with 17 bases between. This CDR3 spans 13 amino acids. The CDR3 is CASSLDLGVHFFF. The DNA for the CDR3 is TGCGCCAGCAGCTTGGATTTAGGGGTACATTTTTTCTTC.

The chain employs TRBV7-8 and TRBJ1-2, with TRBD1 as a possible D gene (5 bases). V lost 4 bases and J 3 bases, leaving 12 bases between the germline ends. In germline, CDR1 is SGHVS, CDR2 FQNEAQ. CDR3 length equals 14 residues. The CDR3: CASSSRVGDYGYTF. The CDR3 region has the DNA TGTGCCAGCAGCTCCAGGGTGGGTGACTATGGCTACACCTTC.

V and J are TRBV5-4 and TRBJ2-1, with 9 bases aligning to TRBD2. The germline V gene encodes CDR1 SGHNT and CDR2 YYREEE (reference sequence). After removal of 0 bases from V and 10 bases from J, the junction contained 11 bases not matched to a gene. The CDR3 runs 16 residues. The CDR3 spells CASSLGRGGFIEEQFF. CDR3 nucleotide sequence: TGTGCCAGCAGCTTGGGGCGGGGGGGTTTCATCGAGGAGCAGTTCTTC.

The chain is built from TRBV5-1 and TRBJ1-1; D gene ambiguous. Germline V CDR1 and CDR2: SGHRS, YFSETQ. V lost 4 bases and J 0 bases, leaving 7 bases between the germline ends. The CDR3 has 13 residues. Here the CDR3 DNA reads TGCGCCAGCAGCCTAACTATGAACACTGAAGCTTTCTTT. It yields the protein CASSLTMNTEAFF.

The chain employs TRBV4-1 and TRBJ1-2; D is ambiguous. From germline, CDR1 is MGHRA and CDR2 YSYEKL. The CDR3 is 17 residues long. V shed 0 bases and J shed 5 bases, with 19 bases lying between them. The DNA of the CDR3 is TGCGCCAGCAGCCAAGATAATACGGATGGAGTTCGATATGGCTACACCTTC. Translated: CASSQDNTDGVRYGYTF.

This clone was counted once. V is TRBV5-4 and J is TRBJ2-7, with a possible D match to TRBD1 (6 bases). V shed 4 bases and J shed 6 bases, with 20 bases lying between them. The germline V gene encodes CDR1 SGHNT and CDR2 YYREEE (reference sequence). The CDR3 totals 15 residues. The CDR3 sequence is CASSDNPGVVSEQYF. The CDR3 DNA is TGTGCCAGCAGCGACAATCCAGGGGTTGTGAGCGAGCAGTACTTC.

The chain has TRBV11-3 and TRBJ2-6; perhaps TRBD1 as D (6 bases). The CDR3 spans 19 residues. CDR1 and CDR2 from the germline V gene are SGHNT and YENEEA. The germline V and J ends were trimmed by 1 base and 0 bases, with 16 bases remaining between them. This chain's CDR3 is CASSLVWTATSSGANVLTF. The CDR3 DNA is TGTGCCAGCAGCTTAGTGTGGACAGCCACCTCCTCTGGGGCCAACGTCCTGACTTTC.

This clone has more than one count but fewer than ten. The chain uses TRBV14 and TRBJ2-1, with 11 nucleotides matching TRBD2. In germline, CDR1 is SGHDN, CDR2 FVKESK. CDR3 length equals 16 residues. V dropped 0 bases and J dropped 5; count of bases not matched to a gene: 3. The CDR3 bases are TGTGCCAGCAGCCAAGAGGTAGCGGGAGGGAACAATGAGCAGTTCTTC. Amino acid sequence: CASSQEVAGGNNEQFF. The complete variable domain, with remaining parts taken from reference TRBV14 and TRBJ2-1, reads EAGVTQFPSHSVIEKGQTVTLRCDPISGHDNLYWYRRVMGKEIKFLLHFVKESKQDESGMPNNRFLAERTGGTYSTLKVQPAELEDSGVYFCASSQEVAGGNNEQFFGPGTRLTVL.

The V and J genes are TRBV10-3 and TRBJ1-6; 8 bases line up with TRBD1. CDR3 length: 13 residues. The germline gives CDR1 ENHRY, CDR2 SYGVKD. With V trimmed by 9 bases and J by 7 bases, 5 bases remained unmatched. CDR3 residues: CAINPGGNSPLHF. As DNA, the CDR3 is TGTGCCATTAACCCAGGGGGCAATTCACCCCTCCACTTT.

A note on this clone: The same CDR3 is also encoded by other DNA sequences in this sample. CDR3 in DNA: TGCGCCAGCAGCCAGGGACAGGGGAAACAGCCCCAGCATTTT. Protein sequence: CASSQGQGKQPQHF. The gene calls are TRBV4-1 and TRBJ1-5, with 10 bases fitting TRBD1. Trimming at V came to 3 bases and at J to 7 bases, leaving 3 bases not matched to a gene. The CDR3 is 14 residues long. CDR1 MGHRA and CDR2 YSYEKL come from the germline V gene.

V and J are TRBV3-1 (or the pseudogene TRBV3-2) and TRBJ2-7; 10 positions match TRBD1. V trimming: 3 bases; J trimming: 4 bases; junction bases outside the gene matches: 3. The CDR3 runs 14 residues. The germline gives CDR1 LGHDT, CDR2 YNNKEL (reference sequence). Here the CDR3 DNA reads TGTGCCAGCAGCCACGACAGGGGGCGATACGAGCAGTACTTC. This translates into CASSHDRGRYEQYF.

The rearrangement uses TRBV11-2 and TRBJ2-7; the D is unclear. The V gene lost 5 bases and the J gene lost 6 bases, with 14 bases spanning the gap. Germline-derived CDR1 and CDR2 are SGHAT and FQNNGV. The CDR3 runs to 13 residues. Here the CDR3 reads CASSIRPPTEQYF. Written as DNA, the CDR3 is TGTGCCAGCAGCATCCGACCACCTACCGAGCAGTACTTC.

The chain carries TRBV24-1 and TRBJ2-3, with 7 bases lining up with TRBD1. This CDR3 region has 13 residues. The germline gives CDR1 KGHDR, CDR2 SFDVKD. Unmatched junction bases numbered 4, after V lost 9 bases and J lost 2 bases. In DNA form, the CDR3 reads TGTGCCACCGAGGGACAGTTCACAGATACGCAGTATTTT. Protein sequence: CATEGQFTDTQYF.